The 23 T cell receptor beta chains below all came from one sample that was sequenced in a study of shared clonotypes between healthy human individuals (dated by TCRdb to 2018 to 2021). Libraries were prepared through the immunoSEQ multiplex PCR assay. TCRdb holds this immuneACCESS table with in-frame rearrangements only. Some clones are missing; in checked studies, unresolved V genes explain under half, and the rest has no known cause. The table for this sample lists around 2.1 million clones; about 93% of them were counted only once. Together, the top ten hold 1.7% of the sample. For the CD8 naive samples, CD45RO-negative cells were positively selected for CCR7, yielding a CD45RA+CCR7+ population from which TemRA cells were excluded. The sequenced sample consisted of naive CD8+ T cells from PBMCs. The intended sense of this specimen's cell subset or site label: CD45RA+CCR7+. These receptors were obtained from a man aged 18 to 35 in good health. Some clones in this sample may be carry-over from other donors' samples.

The V gene is TRBV5-4, the J gene TRBJ1-3; D possibly corresponds to TRBD1 (5 bases). The CDR3 totals 15 residues. The germline gives CDR1 SGHNT, CDR2 YYREEE (reference sequence). Trimming cost V 4 bases and J 0 bases, with 11 bases left between them. The CDR3 loop reads CASSPGPSSGNTIYF. CDR3 nucleotide sequence: TGTGCCAGCAGCCCGGGGCCTTCCTCTGGAAACACCATATATTTT.

The CDR3 DNA reads TGTGCCACCAGCAGGACAGAAGCCTACGAGCAGTACTTC. Protein product: CATSRTEAYEQYF. The chain links TRBV15 to TRBJ2-7; tentative D call: TRBD1 (5 bases). CDR1 is LNHNV and CDR2 is YYDKDF in the germline V gene (reference sequence). Trimming removed 3 bases from V and 2 bases from J, with 8 bases in between. The CDR3 loop spans 13 amino acids.

This chain joins TRBV15 and TRBJ2-3; TRBD2 agrees at 7 bases. The length of the CDR3 is 17 residues. CDR1 is LNHNV and CDR2 is YYDKDF in the germline V gene (reference sequence). V dropped 0 bases and J dropped 1; count of bases not matched to a gene: 7. CDR3 region: CATSRDLGLRGTDTQYF. CDR3 DNA sequence: TGTGCCACCAGCAGAGATTTGGGACTACGGGGCACAGATACGCAGTATTTT. The full variable domain, its missing parts supplied by reference TRBV15 and TRBJ2-3, is DAMVIQNPRYQVTQFGKPVTLSCSQTLNHNVMYWYQQKSSQAPKLLFHYYDKDFNNEADTPDNFQSRRPNTSFCFLDIRSPGLGDTAMYLCATSRDLGLRGTDTQYFGPGTRLTVL.

This chain links TRBV2 with TRBJ1-5; D unclear. Trimming shortened V by 6 bases and J by 7 bases, and 13 bases separated the two germline ends. Germline CDR1 is SNHLY and CDR2 is FYNNEI. The CDR3 has 13 amino acids. This CDR3 is CASSETSRQPQHF. The CDR3 region has the DNA TGTGCCAGCAGCGAAACTTCAAGGCAGCCCCAGCATTTT.

This sequence joins TRBV5-4 and TRBJ2-6; 8 bases align to TRBD1. Germline V gene lookup returns CDR1 SGHNT and CDR2 YYREEE (reference sequence). This CDR3 spans 20 amino acids. V was clipped by 4 bases and J by 0 bases; unmatched bases: 15. The CDR3 DNA reads TGTGCCAGCAGCCCGCGCCCGGCCATAACAGGGGGCTCTGGGGCCAACGTCCTGACTTTC. The encoded protein is CASSPRPAITGGSGANVLTF.

The chain couples TRBV27 to TRBJ2-3; D gene ambiguous. The CDR3 sequence is 13 residues long. Germline V gene lookup returns CDR1 MNHEY and CDR2 SMNVEV (reference sequence). V lost 5 bases to trimming and J lost 4 bases, with 10 bases between them. CDR3 region: CASSLRRADTQYF. The DNA for the CDR3 is TGTGCCAGCAGTCTACGACGGGCAGATACGCAGTATTTT.

This chain joins TRBV9 and TRBJ2-2, with 7 bases that match TRBD1. The CDR3 extends over 16 amino acids. CDR1 is SGDLS, CDR2 YYNGEE, per germline. The J segment lost 0 bases and the V segment lost 4 bases, leaving 6 bases of the junction unmatched. This CDR3 is CASSPGQFPNTGELFF. As DNA, the CDR3 is TGTGCCAGCAGCCCGGGACAGTTTCCGAACACCGGGGAGCTGTTTTTT.

The V call is TRBV7-9, the J call TRBJ2-1; D is ambiguous. The CDR3 sequence is 17 residues long. Per germline, CDR1 SEHNR and CDR2 FQNEAQ (reference sequence). The V gene lost 5 bases and the J gene lost 1 base, with 18 bases spanning the gap. The CDR3 DNA sequence: TGTGCCAGCAGCCCCCAAACCGGGTCCCCATCCTACAATGAGCAGTTCTTC. Translated, it gives CASSPQTGSPSYNEQFF. Full variable domain (rest looked up from reference TRBV7-9 and TRBJ2-1): DTGVSQNPRHKITKRGQNVTFRCDPISEHNRLYWYRQTLGQGPEFLTYFQNEAQLEKSRLLSDRFSAERPKGSFSTLEIQRTEQGDSAMYLCASSPQTGSPSYNEQFFGPGTRLTVL.

The V call is TRBV19, the J call TRBJ1-4; D is undetermined. The CDR3 runs 15 residues. V shed 3 bases and J shed 5 bases, with 13 bases lying between them. Germline CDR1 reads LNHDA; CDR2 reads SQIVND (reference sequence). DNA for the CDR3: TGTGCCAGTAGTATCCGCGGACGCCCGAATGAAAAACTGTTTTTT. As protein: CASSIRGRPNEKLFF.

The CDR3 sequence: CASSEWDSNQPQHF. Written as DNA, the CDR3 is TGTGCCAGCAGTGAATGGGATAGCAATCAGCCCCAGCATTTT. J is TRBJ1-5 and V is TRBV25-1; D remains unclear. The V gene lost 1 base and the J gene lost 0 bases, with 4 bases spanning the gap. This CDR3 is 14 amino acids long. CDR1 is MGHDK, CDR2 SYGVNS, per germline.

The chain couples TRBV19 to TRBJ2-7, with 9 bases lining up with TRBD1. CDR3 length equals 15 residues. Germline CDR1 reads LNHDA; CDR2 reads SQIVND (reference sequence). J was trimmed by 2 bases and V by 4 bases; bases with no gene match: 6. CDR3: CASSTQGALAYEQYF. In nucleotides, the CDR3 is TGTGCCAGTAGTACACAGGGGGCCCTCGCCTACGAGCAGTACTTC.

The chain combines TRBV27 with TRBJ1-1; D gene ambiguous. From germline, CDR1 is MNHEY and CDR2 SMNVEV (reference sequence). This CDR3 is built from 13 residues. Trimming cost V 1 base and J 1 base, with 4 bases left between them. The CDR3 DNA follows: TGTGCCAGCAGTTTATACGAGAACACTGAAGCTTTCTTT. Protein product: CASSLYENTEAFF.

This clone turned up a few times. The rearrangement links TRBV30 to TRBJ1-2, with a weak D call TRBD1 (5 bases). V gave up 3 bases and J gave up 4 bases, with 12 bases separating them. The CDR3 length is 13 residues. The V gene's germline CDR1 is GTSNPN and CDR2 SVGIG (reference sequence). This CDR3 is CAWRADDSYGYTF. The DNA of the CDR3 is TGTGCCTGGAGGGCCGACGACAGCTATGGCTACACCTTC.

The rearrangement links TRBV27 to TRBJ1-5; 7 positions match TRBD1. The CDR3 consists of 16 residues. The V gene end was trimmed by 4 bases and the J gene end by 0 bases; junction bases not matched to a gene: 6. Germline assignment: CDR1 MNHEY and CDR2 SMNVEV (reference sequence). CDR3 in amino acids: CASSSWTGYSNQPQHF. The CDR3 region has the DNA TGTGCCAGCAGTTCGTGGACAGGCTATAGCAATCAGCCCCAGCATTTT.

The chain joins TRBV28 to TRBJ1-4, with D maybe TRBD1 (5 bases). CDR3 length: 15 amino acids. Germline values: CDR1 MDHEN, CDR2 SYDVKM. With 6 bases removed from V and 6 bases from J, the gap between germline ends came to 17 bases. CDR3 region: CASRGTGPPDEKLFF. The CDR3 DNA sequence: TGTGCCAGCAGAGGGACTGGGCCTCCGGATGAAAAACTGTTTTTT.

The chain recombines TRBV29-1 with TRBJ2-3; 9 nucleotides align to TRBD1. Trimming took 7 bases from V and 2 from J; bases not matched to a gene: 10. The CDR3 is made up of 15 amino acids. From germline, CDR1 is SQVTM and CDR2 ANQGSEA. CDR3 in DNA: TGCAGCGCTCTAGGGACAGGGTTTTTCACAGATACGCAGTATTTT. Residues: CSALGTGFFTDTQYF.

This chain links TRBV5-1 with TRBJ1-2, with unresolved D. Trimming took off 4 bases at V and 8 bases at J, with 12 bases between the two ends. The CDR3 consists of 12 residues. Germline CDR1 is SGHRS and CDR2 is YFSETQ. The CDR3 DNA reads as TGCGCCAGCAGCACGGGCCTGCGGGGCTACACCTTC. Translation: CASSTGLRGYTF.

This chain joins TRBV28 and TRBJ2-6; no clear D. From germline, CDR1 is MDHEN and CDR2 SYDVKM. The length of the CDR3 is 16 residues. Trimming took 4 bases from V and 0 from J, leaving 10 bases between them. DNA of the CDR3: TGTGCCAGCAGTTCTCGACGGTACTCTGGGGCCAACGTCCTGACTTTC. Protein: CASSSRRYSGANVLTF.

The chain joins TRBV7-8 to TRBJ2-2; 10 positions match TRBD1. CDR3 length: 18 residues. V dropped 5 bases and J dropped 8; count of bases not matched to a gene: 17. Germline V CDR1 and CDR2: SGHVS, FQNEAQ. This CDR3 reads CASSLPTGGSDSGGELFF. The CDR3 DNA reads as TGTGCCAGCAGCCTACCGACAGGGGGCTCTGACTCCGGGGGGGAGCTGTTTTTT.

CDR3 sequence reads: CASSLAREDNEQFF. The CDR3 DNA is TGTGCCAGCAGCTTAGCTCGGGAGGACAATGAGCAGTTCTTC. V gene TRBV7-9 combines with J gene TRBJ2-1; 7 bases are a match to TRBD2. Germline V gene sequence: CDR1 SEHNR, CDR2 FQNEAQ (reference sequence). The CDR3 has 14 amino acids. The ends lost 0 bases at V and 5 bases at J; junction bases unmatched: 1.

The rearrangement uses TRBV9 and TRBJ2-1; D is ambiguous. The V gene lost 2 bases and the J gene lost 5 bases, with 8 bases spanning the gap. The CDR3 totals 13 residues. Germline CDR1 and CDR2: SGDLS and YYNGEE. CDR3 sequence (DNA): TGTGCCAGCAGCGTTGACGCGGACAATGAGCAGTTCTTC. Residues: CASSVDADNEQFF.

The V gene is TRBV27, the J gene TRBJ2-2, with D unclear. CDR1 and CDR2 from the germline V gene are MNHEY and SMNVEV (reference sequence). Trimming cost V 7 bases and J 6 bases, with 15 bases left between them. The CDR3 is made up of 14 amino acids. The CDR3 DNA sequence: TGTGCCAGCACTCCCCTACCCGCTTCCGGGGAGCTGTTTTTT. It yields the protein CASTPLPASGELFF.

The chain combines TRBV6-5 with TRBJ1-2; perhaps TRBD1 as D (6 bases). This CDR3 is built from 12 residues. CDR1 is MNHEY, CDR2 SVGAGI, per germline. Trimming left V 5 bases short and J 3 bases short, with 7 bases between. CDR3 coding DNA: TGTGCCAGCAGTCACAGGGACTATGGCTACACCTTC. Encoded protein: CASSHRDYGYTF.